The clone carrying this TCR beta chain has more than one count but fewer than ten. Its antigen is undetermined. The data were obtained in a study of response to subunit inactivated influenza vaccine. General study findings and limits: After each seasonal influenza vaccination, few new T cells are recruited, the authors suggested.

TCRdb reanalysed the RT-PCR reads using MiXCR and keeps one entry per CDR3 protein. Among under 750,000 distinct CDR3 sequences listed, approximately 12% were seen once. This CDR3 comprises 16 residues. Germline-derived CDR1 and CDR2 are KGHDR and SFDVKD. The V gene lost 4 bases and the J gene lost 0 bases, with 12 bases spanning the gap. This chain joins TRBV24-1 and TRBJ2-1, with D possibly being TRBD1 (6 bases). The TCR originated in a man aged 50 or older who received an inactivated influenza vaccine. The material sequenced was PBMCs from blood, taken on the day of vaccination. The CDR3 region has the DNA TGTGCCACCAGTGACCCAGAGGGGGACTCCTACAATGAGCAGTTCTTC. Translation gives CATSDPEGDSYNEQFF.